The 15 T cell receptor beta chains reported below all come from one sample, sequenced in a study of T-cell memory formation after mild COVID-19. TCRdb independently ran MiXCR on the 5' RACE reads; one entry per CDR3 protein. This table holds some 150,000 distinct CDR3 sequences, roughly 13% found once. Sequenced sample: PBMCs or a T cell subset sorted from them (not recorded which). The receptors come from an adult woman who had mild COVID-19 (a few samples of this study predate the infection). Cell type and time point are not known.

The sample holds a few counts of this clonotype. J is TRBJ2-1 and V is TRBV6-2 or TRBV6-3; D possibly corresponds to TRBD2 (6 bases). Per germline, CDR1 MNHEY and CDR2 SVGEGT. CDR3 length equals 15 residues. Trimming removed 5 bases at V and 4 bases at J, with 15 bases between. The CDR3 loop reads CASSLPGDRYNEQFF. The CDR3, as DNA: TGTGCCAGCAGTCTCCCGGGGGACCGTTACAATGAGCAGTTCTTC.

The chain joins TRBV6-5 to TRBJ1-6; weak D call: TRBD1 (6 bases). Germline V gene lookup returns CDR1 MNHEY and CDR2 SVGAGI. Trimming took off 10 bases at V and 9 bases at J, with 22 bases between the two ends. This CDR3 has 15 amino acids. CDR3 coding DNA: TGTGCCACCATAGCCAAACAGGGTCTTCGTTCACCCCTCCACTTT. Its protein is CATIAKQGLRSPLHF.

This clonotype was seen only a few times. The rearrangement joins TRBV25-1 to TRBJ1-4; tentative D call: TRBD1 (6 bases). Germline CDR1 is MGHDK and CDR2 is SYGVNS. The CDR3 is 13 amino acids. With 8 bases removed from V and 5 bases from J, the gap between germline ends came to 12 bases. The CDR3 DNA is TGTGCCAGCTCCACAGGACAGAATGAAAAACTGTTTTTT. It translates to CASSTGQNEKLFF.

There are a few counts of this clonotype. The rearrangement uses TRBV6-2 or TRBV6-3 and TRBJ1-2; TRBD1 matches at 8 bases. J lost 4 bases, V lost 10 bases, and 8 bases had no gene match. The germline V gene encodes CDR1 MNHEY and CDR2 SVGEGT. CDR3 length: 13 amino acids. The CDR3 is CATSGTGPYGYTF. The CDR3 nucleotides are TGTGCCACCTCGGGGACAGGACCCTATGGCTACACCTTC.

The rearrangement joins TRBV20-1 to TRBJ2-7; 9 bases are shared with TRBD1. CDR3 length: 16 residues. J was trimmed by 1 base and V by 0 bases; bases with no gene match: 7. The germline CDR1 and CDR2 sequences are DFQATT and SNEGSKA (reference sequence). The CDR3 here is CSAREVGQGVSYEQYF. For the CDR3, the DNA is TGCAGTGCTAGAGAAGTGGGACAGGGAGTTTCCTACGAGCAGTACTTC.

V and J are TRBV11-2 and TRBJ2-5; D remains ambiguous. The CDR3 sequence is 16 residues long. The V end lost 1 base, the J end lost 1 base, and 13 bases lay between the germline ends. Germline V gene data show CDR1 as SGHAT and CDR2 as FQNNGV. CDR3 DNA sequence: TGTGCCAGCAGCTTAGGACAAGTTGGGCCCCAAGAGACCCAGTACTTC. Encoded protein: CASSLGQVGPQETQYF.

V and J are TRBV6-5 and TRBJ2-7; the D is unclear. CDR1 and CDR2 from the germline V gene are MNHEY and SVGAGI. This CDR3 region has 13 residues. Trimming removed 5 bases at V and 3 bases at J, with 11 bases between. The CDR3 DNA sequence: TGTGCCAGCAGTCATGGACCGGGCTACGAGCAGTACTTC. It is translated as CASSHGPGYEQYF.

This clonotype was seen a handful of times. The CDR3 region is CASSSNRGGEQYF. The CDR3 nucleotides read TGTGCCAGCAGTTCCAACAGGGGTGGCGAGCAGTACTTC. The genes are TRBV6-5 and TRBJ2-7; TRBD1 agrees at 7 bases. Germline V gives CDR1 MNHEY, CDR2 SVGAGI. CDR3 length: 13 amino acids. J lost 6 bases, V lost 4 bases, and 6 bases had no gene match.

This clonotype was counted at least ten times. J is TRBJ2-7 and V is TRBV12-3 or TRBV12-4; TRBD1 matches at 8 bases. Unmatched junction bases numbered 3, after V lost 2 bases and J lost 3 bases. This CDR3 has 14 amino acids. The CDR3 region has the DNA TGTGCCAGCAGTTTACGGACAGGGAGCTACGAGCAGTACTTC. Protein sequence: CASSLRTGSYEQYF.

This clonotype was counted ten times or more. The chain carries TRBV12-3 or TRBV12-4 and TRBJ1-1; a weak D match, TRBD1 (5 bases). The V and J ends lost 3 bases and 6 bases respectively, with 8 bases between them. The CDR3 has 12 amino acids. The CDR3 spells CASSLRGAEAFF. The CDR3 coding sequence is TGTGCCAGCAGTTTGAGAGGGGCTGAAGCTTTCTTT.

The chain recombines TRBV30 with TRBJ1-1; D is unclear. Germline V lookup: CDR1 GTSNPN, CDR2 SVGIG (reference sequence). Trimming shortened V by 1 base and J by 8 bases, and 11 bases separated the two germline ends. The CDR3 covers 12 residues. Written as DNA, the CDR3 is TGTGCCTGGAGTGGGACTCAGGTGGAAGCTTTCTTT. Encoded protein: CAWSGTQVEAFF.

This clonotype was seen a handful of times. This sequence joins TRBV4-3 and TRBJ2-3, with D perhaps matching TRBD2 (6 bases). The CDR3 totals 14 residues. Germline CDR1 LGHNA, CDR2 YSLEER. V was clipped by 4 bases and J by 5 bases, with 13 bases between them. Written as DNA, the CDR3 is TGCGCCAGCAGCCCGGGGCCGGGGGAAGATACGCAGTATTTT. Translated: CASSPGPGEDTQYF.

The sample holds many counts of this clonotype. The chain is built from TRBV7-9 and TRBJ1-6, with D uncertain. Trimming pared 5 bases from V and 5 bases from J, leaving 16 bases between. The germline gives CDR1 SEHNR, CDR2 FQNEAQ (reference sequence). This CDR3 comprises 16 residues. Written as DNA, the CDR3 is TGTGCCAGCAGCATGGGTCCGGCCGGGGATAATTCACCCCTCCACTTT. Amino acid sequence: CASSMGPAGDNSPLHF.

Only a few counts were recorded for this clonotype. V and J are TRBV9 and TRBJ2-5, with D tentatively TRBD2 (5 bases). Trimming cost V 3 bases and J 3 bases, with 15 bases left between them. This CDR3 has 15 amino acids. Germline lookup yields CDR1 SGDLS and CDR2 YYNGEE. The DNA of the CDR3 is TGTGCCAGCAGCGCCCTCCCGTTGCGGGAAGAGACCCAGTACTTC. Translation: CASSALPLREETQYF.

This clonotype was found a few times. The chain recombines TRBV4-1 with TRBJ2-3; tentative D call: TRBD2 (5 bases). The germline CDR1 and CDR2 sequences are MGHRA and YSYEKL. The germline V and J ends were trimmed by 1 base and 3 bases, with 11 bases remaining between them. CDR3 length equals 15 residues. CDR3 coding DNA: TGCGCCAGCAGCCAAGTTCGGGGAACAACAGATACGCAGTATTTT. This codes for CASSQVRGTTDTQYF.